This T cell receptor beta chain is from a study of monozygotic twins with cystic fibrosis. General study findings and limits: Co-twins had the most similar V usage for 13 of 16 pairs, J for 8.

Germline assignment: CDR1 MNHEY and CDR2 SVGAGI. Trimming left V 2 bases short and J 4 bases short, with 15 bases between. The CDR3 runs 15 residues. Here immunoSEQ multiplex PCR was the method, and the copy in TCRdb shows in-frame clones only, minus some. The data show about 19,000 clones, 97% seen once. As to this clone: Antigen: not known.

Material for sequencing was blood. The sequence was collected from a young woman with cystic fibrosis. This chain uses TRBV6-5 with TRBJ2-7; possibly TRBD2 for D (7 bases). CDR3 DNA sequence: TGTGCCAGCAGTTACGATGGCGGGGGCGGATACGAGCAGTACTTC. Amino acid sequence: CASSYDGGGGYEQYF.